This paragraph reports one TCR beta chain. Its antigen is not known. This CDR3 region has 13 residues. V dropped 5 bases and J dropped 9 bases, with 15 bases sitting between them. CDR1 is SGHRS and CDR2 is YFSETQ in the germline V gene. These data are taken from a study of cytomegalovirus exposure and HLA in healthy donors. Study results and caveats: The study labeled fewer than 200 TCR beta chains cytomegalovirus-associated. The TCR clusters that emerged in the first cohort tended, a later analysis found, to co-occur in the approximately 130 validation repertoires.

Profiling relied on immunoSEQ multiplex PCR, and the TCRdb table lists in-frame clones only, not all of them. The profile shows roughly 150,000 clones, 85% to 90% of them singletons. The J gene is TRBJ1-3, the V gene TRBV5-1, with a possible D match to TRBD1 (5 bases). Sequenced material: PBMCs. This receptor was taken from a woman aged 25 to 45 in good health and CMV-seronegative. The CDR3 loop is CASSLEGLGTIYF. In nucleotides, the CDR3 is TGCGCCAGCAGTCTGGAGGGGCTGGGCACCATATATTTT. Filled out from reference TRBV5-1 and TRBJ1-3, the complete variable domain reads KAGVTQTPRYLIKTRGQQVTLSCSPISGHRSVSWYQQTPGQGLQFLFEYFSETQRNKGNFPGRFSGRQFSNSRSEMNVSTLELGDSALYLCASSLEGLGTIYFGEGSWLTVV.